This TCR beta chain came from a study of T-cell reconstitution after alpha-beta-depleted transplantation in children. Construction of the TCRbeta library involved unique molecular identifiers. One entry per CDR3 protein, called by TCRdb with MiXCR from the PCR reads. The sample holds roughly 220,000 distinct CDR3 sequences, around 12% seen once. This clonotype was detected many times. The sequence was collected from a human donor who donated a stem cell graft to a child with acute lymphoblastic leukemia. This specimen consisted of PBMCs from the stem cell graft donor, obtained from the stem cell graft.

The CDR3 DNA reads TGTGCCGTTGCGCTCCACGCGAACACCGGGGAGCTGTTTTTT. Protein product: CAVALHANTGELFF. The chain joins TRBV30 to TRBJ2-2; no clear D gene. The CDR3 spans 14 residues. V lost 8 bases to trimming and J lost 0 bases, with 13 bases between them. The germline V gene has CDR1 GTSNPN and CDR2 SVGIG (reference sequence).